A single sample gave rise to the 25 T cell receptor beta chains below, sequenced in a study of T cells in Graves' hyperthyroidism and ophthalmopathy. TCR beta CDR3 sequences were amplified from RNA transcripts. In the first-round RT-PCR of the TCR CDR3, the HTBI primer set was used. TCRdb itself ran the multiplex PCR reads through MiXCR, one entry per CDR3 protein. The sample consists of almost 600,000 distinct CDR3 sequences, about half of them appearing once. Material for sequencing was peripheral blood or thyroid tissue (not recorded which). Receptor source: a woman aged 18-29 years with Graves' hyperthyroidism.

Concerning this clonotype: A much larger clone lies a single base off, so this may be a read error. The chain couples TRBV7-2 to TRBJ1-5; TRBD1 might be the D (5 bases). CDR1 and CDR2 (germline): SGHTA, FQGNSA. The V end lost 5 bases, the J end lost 0 bases, and 17 bases lay between the germline ends. This CDR3 spans 17 amino acids. The CDR3 protein is CASSRNGTRDSNQPQHF. CDR3 coding DNA: TGTGCCAGCAGCCGGAATGGGACGCGAGATAGCAATCAGCCCCAGCATTTT. The complete variable domain, with remaining parts taken from reference TRBV7-2 and TRBJ1-5, reads GAGVSQSPSNKVTEKGKDVELRCDPISGHTALYWYRQSLGQGLEFLIYFQGNSAPDKSGLPSDRFSAERTGGSVSTLTIQRTQQEDSAVYLCASSRNGTRDSNQPQHFGDGTRLSIL.

V usage is TRBV20-1 and J usage is TRBJ1-4, with TRBD1 matching 8 bases. Germline V CDR1 and CDR2: DFQATT, SNEGSKA (reference sequence). CDR3 size: 13 residues. This CDR3 reads CSAPGGANEKLFF. The CDR3 DNA is TGCAGCGCCCCAGGGGGCGCCAATGAAAAACTGTTTTTT.

V is TRBV20-1 and J is TRBJ1-2, with unresolved D. CDR1 is DFQATT and CDR2 is SNEGSKA in the germline V gene (reference sequence). CDR3 size: 12 residues. Trimming took 0 bases from V and 8 from J, leaving 10 bases between them. For the CDR3, the DNA is TGCAGTGCTAGAGATGATACTAGCGGCTACACCTTC. It translates to CSARDDTSGYTF.

A word on this clonotype: A much bigger clone sits one base away, suggesting this may be a read error. The chain joins TRBV5-1 to TRBJ2-2; no clear D. The germline V gene has CDR1 SGHRS and CDR2 YFSETQ. This CDR3 comprises 13 residues. CDR3 protein: CTSSVEWAGELFF. CDR3 DNA: TGTACCAGCAGCGTAGAATGGGCAGGGGAGCTGTTTTTT.

The chain combines TRBV7-8 with TRBJ2-3; 12 bases align to TRBD1. V gave up 4 bases and J gave up 4 bases; unmatched junction bases: 9. Germline-derived CDR1 and CDR2 are SGHVS and FQNEAQ. The CDR3 loop spans 17 amino acids. DNA for the CDR3: TGTGCCAGCAGCTCCGAGGTGGGACAGGGGGCCCCAGATACGCAGTATTTT. Its protein is CASSSEVGQGAPDTQYF.

The rearrangement links TRBV11-3 to TRBJ2-5, with TRBD1 matching 8 bases. The trim removed 5 bases at V and 9 bases at J, leaving 14 bases unmatched. Germline CDR1 is SGHNT and CDR2 is YENEEA. The CDR3 runs 15 residues. The CDR3 is CASSAQGGSNQPQYF. Written as DNA, the CDR3 is TGTGCCAGCAGCGCACAGGGGGGTAGCAATCAGCCCCAGTACTTC.

The chain joins TRBV5-1 to TRBJ2-2; D uncertain. CDR3 length: 15 residues. The germline V and J ends were trimmed by 2 bases and 0 bases, with 8 bases remaining between them. The V gene's germline CDR1 is SGHRS and CDR2 YFSETQ. CDR3 sequence reads: CASSFVEPNTGELFF. CDR3 nucleotides: TGCGCCAGCAGCTTCGTAGAACCGAACACCGGGGAGCTGTTTTTT.

Concerning this clonotype itself: A read error may produce the germline difference seen at one junction end. This chain links TRBV20-1 with TRBJ2-7; no clear D. The germline V gene encodes CDR1 DFQATT and CDR2 SNEGSKA (reference sequence). This CDR3 has 12 residues. The DNA of the CDR3 is TGCAGTGCCAGAGTTGGAGACCACGAGCAGTACTTC. This codes for CSARVGDHEQYF.

The chain recombines TRBV7-2 with TRBJ2-2, with D perhaps TRBD2 (7 bases). Germline V gives CDR1 SGHTA, CDR2 FQGNSA. Trimming cost V 5 bases and J 1 base, with 14 bases left between them. The CDR3 extends over 16 amino acids. CDR3 in amino acids: CASSPVGGVNTGELFF. The CDR3 bases are TGTGCCAGCAGCCCTGTAGGGGGGGTGAACACCGGGGAGCTGTTTTTT.

In this sample, this clonotype turned up many times. The chain recombines TRBV10-3 with TRBJ1-3, with a weak D call TRBD1 (6 bases). The ends were cut back, 11 bases at V and 0 bases at J, with 23 bases in the middle. CDR3 length: 17 residues. Germline V gives CDR1 ENHRY, CDR2 SYGVKD. CDR3 sequence: CASAAPGHRFSGNTIYF. For the CDR3, the DNA is TGTGCCTCTGCGGCCCCGGGACACCGATTCTCTGGAAACACCATATATTTT.

The chain employs TRBV7-8 and TRBJ2-5; D is unclear. The length of the CDR3 is 14 residues. CDR1 SGHVS and CDR2 FQNEAQ come from the germline V gene. Deletions cut 2 bases from V and 2 bases from J, with 9 bases between. In DNA form, the CDR3 reads TGTGCCAGCAGCTTATGGCGGACGCAAGAGACCCAGTACTTC. The encoded protein is CASSLWRTQETQYF.

The rearrangement uses TRBV2 and TRBJ2-5; 10 bases match TRBD2. The ends lost 8 bases at V and 1 base at J; junction bases unmatched: 1. The germline V gene has CDR1 SNHLY and CDR2 FYNNEI. The CDR3 spans 13 residues. For the CDR3, the DNA is TGTGCCAGCCAGCGGGAGGGCCAAGAGACCCAGTACTTC. The encoded protein is CASQREGQETQYF.

This clonotype has ten or more counts. The chain has TRBV10-3 and TRBJ2-5; possibly TRBD1 for D (5 bases). The CDR3 sequence is 16 residues long. V was cut by 2 bases and J by 2 bases, with 15 bases left in between. The germline V gene encodes CDR1 ENHRY and CDR2 SYGVKD. The CDR3 is CAISEGIGAAQETQYF. The CDR3 DNA reads TGTGCCATCAGTGAGGGGATTGGGGCAGCACAAGAGACCCAGTACTTC.

Note on this clonotype: The CDR3 carries no conserved terminal phenylalanine or tryptophan, so it likely arises from a read error. The limits of the CDR3 on the DNA are not certain, so only TCRdb's listed CDR3 is given. The chain has TRBV19 and TRBJ1-3. Germline V gene data show CDR1 as LNHDA and CDR2 as SQIVND (reference sequence). The CDR3 length is 10 residues, termini included. CDR3 region: CASSGLAANT.

As for this clonotype: Just one base apart from a much larger clone, this may be a read error. This chain uses TRBV10-3 with TRBJ1-2, with D hard to call. With 6 bases removed from V and 2 bases from J, the gap between germline ends came to 19 bases. This CDR3 is 16 amino acids long. Germline assignment: CDR1 ENHRY and CDR2 SYGVKD. CDR3 DNA: TGTGCCATCAGCCCCCTTGGCGTGATAAGGAACTATGGCTACACCTTC. This sequence encodes CAISPLGVIRNYGYTF.

V gene TRBV29-1 combines with J gene TRBJ1-5; perhaps TRBD1 as D (6 bases). The length of the CDR3 is 13 residues. Trimming took 8 bases from V and 3 from J, leaving 14 bases between them. Germline CDR1 SQVTM, CDR2 ANQGSEA. The CDR3 nucleotides are TGCAGCCAAGATCGGGACACCAATCAGCCCCAGCATTTT. It translates to CSQDRDTNQPQHF.

The chain is built from TRBV29-1 and TRBJ2-5, with TRBD2 identical over 7 bases. The CDR3 extends over 13 amino acids. The junction had 7 bases not matched to a gene; V was cut back by 4 bases and J by 5 bases. Germline CDR1 is SQVTM and CDR2 is ANQGSEA. As DNA, the CDR3 is TGCAGCGTTGCCAGCGGGAAGTGGGAGACCCAGTACTTC. Translation: CSVASGKWETQYF. The whole variable domain, remainder taken from reference TRBV29-1 and TRBJ2-5, is SAVISQKPSRDICQRGTSLTIQCQVDSQVTMMFWYRQQPGQSLTLIATANQGSEATYESGFVIDKFPISRPNLTFSTLTVSNMSPEDSSIYLCSVASGKWETQYFGPGTRLLVL.

The V gene is TRBV27, the J gene TRBJ2-2; 12 positions agree with TRBD1. The CDR3 is 14 amino acids. Germline-derived CDR1 and CDR2 are MNHEY and SMNVEV (reference sequence). V was pared by 8 bases and J by 5 bases, with 3 bases of the junction left unmatched. The CDR3 is CASGTGGWTGELFF. CDR3 DNA sequence: TGTGCCAGCGGGACAGGGGGCTGGACCGGGGAGCTGTTTTTT.

This clonotype was observed at least ten times. The V and J genes are TRBV2 and TRBJ1-2, with 9 bases fitting TRBD1. Germline CDR1 SNHLY, CDR2 FYNNEI. Germline trimming cut 8 bases from V and 2 bases from J; bases unmatched to any gene: 6. This CDR3 is 14 amino acids long. This chain's CDR3 is CASRAGTGNYGYTF. Written as DNA, the CDR3 is TGTGCCAGCCGCGCCGGGACAGGGAACTATGGCTACACCTTC.

This clonotype occurred once. J is TRBJ2-7 and V is TRBV10-3; 15 bases match TRBD2. From germline, CDR1 is ENHRY and CDR2 SYGVKD. The J segment lost 5 bases and the V segment lost 2 bases, leaving 7 bases of the junction unmatched. The CDR3 totals 17 residues. CDR3 region: CAISEIGLAGGPDEQYF. CDR3 DNA: TGTGCCATCAGTGAGATTGGACTAGCGGGAGGGCCGGACGAGCAGTACTTC.

On this clonotype: A read error may account for a junction end that differs from germline. The genes are TRBV10-2 and TRBJ2-5; 7 positions match TRBD2. The germline V gene encodes CDR1 WSHSY and CDR2 SAAADI. The CDR3 sequence is 13 residues long. This chain's CDR3 is CASNLTGGETRYF. In DNA form, the CDR3 reads TGCGCCAGTAATCTAACGGGAGGAGAGACCCGGTACTTC.

This clonotype was picked up one time. J is TRBJ1-2 and V is TRBV6-1, with 7 nucleotides matching TRBD1. CDR1 and CDR2 (germline): MNHNS, SASEGT. The CDR3 loop spans 14 amino acids. J gave up 4 bases and V 1 base, and 3 bases lay outside the gene matches. The CDR3 DNA follows: TGTGCCAGCAGTGAAGTAAGGACAGGCTATGGCTACACCTTC. Translation: CASSEVRTGYGYTF.

This clonotype was counted at least ten times. The J gene is TRBJ1-3, the V gene TRBV6-6; no definite D call. The germline gives CDR1 MNHNY, CDR2 SVGAGI (reference sequence). Trimming shortened V by 3 bases and J by 0 bases, and 12 bases separated the two germline ends. The length of the CDR3 is 16 residues. The CDR3, as DNA: TGTGCCAGCAGTTATTCTGGACTTACCTCTGGAAACACCATATATTTT. Translating gives CASSYSGLTSGNTIYF.

The rearrangement links TRBV7-2 to TRBJ2-7; D unclear. TRBJ2-1 explains the end of the DNA better; the J call may be wrong. Germline-derived CDR1 and CDR2 are SGHTA and FQGNSA. The CDR3 extends over 11 amino acids. CDR3 DNA: TGTGCCAGCAGCCAAACCTTCGAGCAGTTCTTC. Its protein product is CASSQTFEQFF.

This clonotype was observed at least ten times. The rearrangement uses TRBV4-1 and TRBJ2-7, with D maybe TRBD1 (6 bases). Per the germline V gene, CDR1 is MGHRA and CDR2 is YSYEKL. Trimming stripped 0 bases from V and 2 bases from J, with 8 bases between. This CDR3 comprises 14 residues. The CDR3 reads CASSQDQGTYEQYF. The CDR3 DNA is TGCGCCAGCAGCCAAGATCAGGGGACCTACGAGCAGTACTTC.